The text below deals with one T cell receptor (beta chain). In the authors' methods: Amplification with reference gene primers provided the estimates of nucleated cell counts. The assay was immunoSEQ multiplex PCR, and TCRdb's table has in-frame clones only and misses some. V, J and clone size were drawn from that table, and D and trimming were deduced from the DNA. Seen here are a few hundred thousand clones, approximately 87% observed once, and the top ten hold 5.5% to 8%. The germline V and J ends were trimmed by 8 bases and 2 bases, with 15 bases remaining between them. Germline loops: CDR1 LNHDA, CDR2 SQIVND (reference sequence). The CDR3 extends over 14 amino acids. These data come from a study of blood T cell repertoires in COVID-19. Study background: COVID-19 samples, acute and convalescent, were from the United States, Italy and Spain. T cells, B-cell-depleted T cells, or PBMCs provided the cDNA or gDNA that served as material.

The chain combines TRBV19 with TRBJ2-5; a possible D gene is TRBD1 (6 bases). This clonotype originated in a man aged 60 to 69 who had recovered from COVID-19. The sample taken for sequencing was peripheral blood. The CDR3: CASFPYRVQETQYF. The CDR3 DNA reads as TGTGCCAGTTTTCCGTACAGGGTACAAGAGACCCAGTACTTC.